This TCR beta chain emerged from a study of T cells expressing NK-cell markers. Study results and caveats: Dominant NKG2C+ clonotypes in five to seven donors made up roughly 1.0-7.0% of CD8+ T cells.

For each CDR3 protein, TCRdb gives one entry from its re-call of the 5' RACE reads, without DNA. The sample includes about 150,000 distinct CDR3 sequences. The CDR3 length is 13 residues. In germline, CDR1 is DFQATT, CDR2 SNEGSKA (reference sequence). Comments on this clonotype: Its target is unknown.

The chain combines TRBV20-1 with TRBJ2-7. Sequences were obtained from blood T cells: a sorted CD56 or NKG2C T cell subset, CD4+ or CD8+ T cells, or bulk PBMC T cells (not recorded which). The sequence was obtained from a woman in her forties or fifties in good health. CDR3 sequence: CSAQPDVSYEQYF.